A selection of T cell receptor beta chains follows, all from one sample in a study of blood T cell repertoires in COVID-19. The assay was immunoSEQ multiplex PCR, and TCRdb's table has in-frame clones only and misses some. The sample lists over 200,000 clones, roughly nine tenths occurring once. Sequencing was done on a sample of peripheral blood. These receptors were collected from a man in his sixties with COVID-19, enrolled during active disease. The CDR3 runs from the conserved cysteine through the conserved F or W. D genes are given only for firm matches. Part of the rows lack a size; the others show once, few, many or a class for expanded clones.

d_gene	v_gene	j_gene	abundance	CDR3nt	CDR3aa
.	TRBV21-1	TRBJ2-3	.	TGTGCCAGTATCGGCGGGGACAGGGGGGAAGATACAGATACGCAGTATTTT	CASIGGDRGEDTDTQYF
TRBD2	TRBV4-1	TRBJ2-2	.	TGCGCCAGCAGCTTACCAACTAGCGGGATTACCGGGGAGCTGTTTTTT	CASSLPTSGITGELFF
.	TRBV30	TRBJ1-5	.	TGTGCCTGGGCCGGCGGCTTGGGCAATCAGCCCCAGCATTTT	CAWAGGLGNQPQHF
.	TRBV5-1	TRBJ1-6	.	TGCGCCAGCAGCCTCGGGGGGGCCAGCTCCTATAATTCACCCCTCCACTTT	CASSLGGASSYNSPLHF
.	TRBV25-1	TRBJ2-1	.	TGTGCCAGCAGTGCGGGATACTCCTACAATGAGCAGTTCTTC	CASSAGYSYNEQFF
.	TRBV29-1	TRBJ1-1	.	TGCAGCGCTCCGACCCTAGTGGGCACTGAAGCTTTCTTT	CSAPTLVGTEAFF
.	TRBV9	TRBJ1-1	.	TGTGCCAGCAGCGTAGAAAGTATCAGGGCTCAAGCTTTCTTT	CASSVESIRAQAFF
.	TRBV27	TRBJ2-7	once	TGTGCCAGCAGTTCCACCTACGAGCAGTACTTC	CASSSTYEQYF
.	TRBV6-5	TRBJ1-1	.	TGTGCCAGCAGTTCGCACTTAACACGGGATAACACTGAAGCTTTCTTT	CASSSHLTRDNTEAFF
TRBD1	TRBV6-5	TRBJ2-7	.	TGTGCCACCAGGGGGCGCTCCTACGAGCAGTACTTC	CATRGRSYEQYF
.	TRBV24-1	TRBJ1-4	.	TGTGCCCCCGGGGGGCGCCTTGAAAAACTGTTTTTT	CAPGGRLEKLFF
TRBD1	TRBV12-3/TRBV12-4	TRBJ1-2	.	TGTGCCAGCGGGGACAGGTACTATGGCTACACCTTC	CASGDRYYGYTF
.	TRBV30	TRBJ1-1	.	TGTGCCTGGAGTGGGAGTGGCGGAGGGAACACTGAAGCTTTCTTT	CAWSGSGGGNTEAFF
.	TRBV7-3	TRBJ1-1	.	TGTGCCAGCAGCTTAGGGGGGGCGAACACTGAAGCTTTCTTT	CASSLGGANTEAFF
TRBD2	TRBV29-1	TRBJ2-7	.	TGCAGCGTTAGTAGTAGCGGGCGGACCTCCTACGAGCAGTACTTC	CSVSSSGRTSYEQYF
TRBD1	TRBV6-5	TRBJ1-2	.	TGTGCCAGCGGACAGGGGGGCTATGGCTACACCTTC	CASGQGGYGYTF
.	TRBV9	TRBJ2-1	.	TGTGCCAGCAGCGTAGGGAGCGGGTCCTCCTACAATGAGCAGTTCTTC	CASSVGSGSSYNEQFF
.	TRBV11-1	TRBJ2-1	.	TGTGCCAGCAGCCCCGGACTAAGCTCCTACAATGAGCAGTTCTTC	CASSPGLSSYNEQFF
.	TRBV7-3	TRBJ2-7	.	TGTGCCAGCAGCTTATCGTACAGTTTCTACGAGCAGTACTTC	CASSLSYSFYEQYF
.	TRBV18	TRBJ1-5	.	TGTGCCAGCTCACCACCGAGTAGCAATCAGCCCCAGCATTTT	CASSPPSSNQPQHF
TRBD2	TRBV7-9	TRBJ2-7	.	TGTGCCAGCACCACCTCAGACGGGCTAGCGGGAGATTTGGACGAGCAGTACTTC	CASTTSDGLAGDLDEQYF
.	TRBV15	TRBJ1-2	.	TGTGCCACCAGCAGAGATCTAGGGGGTTTACGTGGCTACACCTTC	CATSRDLGGLRGYTF
TRBD1	TRBV15	TRBJ1-2	.	TGTGCCACCAGCAGAGGGGACAGGGATAGGAATGGCTACACCTTC	CATSRGDRDRNGYTF
.	TRBV5-1	TRBJ1-2	.	TGCGCCAGCAGCCCTGGACAAGGACTACTGAGTTACACCTTC	CASSPGQGLLSYTF
TRBD1	TRBV19	TRBJ1-6	.	TGTGCCAGTAGTTTCCGGGACAGGGGTCCTAATTCACCCCTCCACTTT	CASSFRDRGPNSPLHF
TRBD2	TRBV24-1	TRBJ2-2	once	TGTGCCACCAGTGCCCCCGCGGGCGGGGGGGAAAACACCGGGGAGCTGTTTTTT	CATSAPAGGGENTGELFF
TRBD1	TRBV24-1	TRBJ2-2	.	TGTGCCACCAGGGGACAGGGTTTCACCGGGGAGCTGTTTTTT	CATRGQGFTGELFF
.	TRBV30	TRBJ1-4	.	TGTGCCTGCAACAGAGGGCAGGGAGGCGAAAAACTGTTTTTT	CACNRGQGGEKLFF
.	TRBV2	TRBJ2-3	.	TGTGCCAGCAGTGAAGGACTACAAGATACGCAGTATTTT	CASSEGLQDTQYF
TRBD1	TRBV5-1	TRBJ2-3	.	TGCGCCAGCAGCCTAGATGTGGACAGGTACACAGATACGCAGTATTTT	CASSLDVDRYTDTQYF